These 24 T cell receptor beta chains were all obtained from the same sample, sequenced in a study of spatial heterogeneity in lung cancer. Findings and limits, study-wide: Counts that tracked tumor mutation counts were those of expanded intratumoral alpha and beta TCRs.

No antigen has been assigned to these receptors. TCRdb re-called the 5' RACE reads through MiXCR, storing one row per CDR3 protein. The repertoire includes about 13,000 distinct CDR3 sequences, 5.1% of them detected once, and about 23% sits in the top ten. The time point: sample taken at primary tumor resection. The sample was lung tumor tissue, taken at surgery. The receptors were sampled from a male donor with early-stage non-small cell lung cancer.

This clonotype was seen many times. The gene calls are TRBV10-2 and TRBJ1-6; D is uncertain. Germline CDR1 is WSHSY and CDR2 is SAAADI. There are 13 residues in the CDR3. The V end lost 2 bases, the J end lost 7 bases, and 6 bases lay between the germline ends. CDR3 DNA: TGCGCCAGCAGTGAGCATATGAATTCACCCCTCCACTTT. Its protein product is CASSEHMNSPLHF.

In its sample, this clonotype was seen many times. The rearrangement joins TRBV18 to TRBJ1-1; D unresolved. Trimming shortened V by 1 base and J by 2 bases, and 2 bases separated the two germline ends. This CDR3 has 12 residues. The germline CDR1 and CDR2 sequences are KGHSH and LQKENI. The CDR3 region is CASSPRNTEAFF. DNA for the CDR3: TGTGCCAGCTCACCACGTAACACTGAAGCTTTCTTT.

This clonotype was counted many times. CDR3 DNA sequence: TGTGCCAGCAGCGAATACCTAGGCAGGGGCATTCAGTACTTC. Translating it yields CASSEYLGRGIQYF. The chain couples TRBV7-2 to TRBJ2-4; possibly TRBD1 for D (6 bases). The CDR3 contains 14 residues. V lost 5 bases to trimming and J lost 9 bases, with 17 bases between them. Germline assignment: CDR1 SGHTA and CDR2 FQGNSA.

This clonotype has a count of ten or more. The V gene is TRBV4-1, the J gene TRBJ1-5; possibly TRBD1 for D (5 bases). This CDR3 has 19 residues. CDR1 is MGHRA and CDR2 is YSYEKL in the germline V gene. The V and J ends lost 3 bases and 0 bases respectively, with 21 bases between them. CDR3 sequence reads: CASSQRPARAIYSNQPQHF. CDR3 sequence (DNA): TGCGCCAGCAGCCAGAGACCGGCCAGGGCGATCTATAGCAATCAGCCCCAGCATTTT.

The chain has TRBV20-1 and TRBJ1-3; a weak D match, TRBD1 (5 bases). Germline V CDR1 and CDR2: DFQATT, SNEGSKA (reference sequence). Trimming left V 6 bases short and J 7 bases short, with 22 bases between. The CDR3 spans 15 residues. The CDR3 reads CSANSRDQGWNTIYF. CDR3 bases: TGCAGTGCCAATAGCCGGGACCAGGGATGGAACACCATATATTTT.

Many counts were recorded for this clonotype. This chain links TRBV2 with TRBJ2-1; D unclear. The germline CDR1 and CDR2 sequences are SNHLY and FYNNEI. This CDR3 comprises 12 residues. Trimming pared 6 bases from V and 8 bases from J, leaving 11 bases between. Here the CDR3 DNA reads TGTGCCAGCAGGTCCTTTGGGGATGAGCAGTTCTTC. Protein: CASRSFGDEQFF. Combining the CDR3 with reference TRBV2 and TRBJ2-1 gives the whole variable domain EPEVTQTPSHQVTQMGQEVILRCVPISNHLYFYWYRQILGQKVEFLVSFYNNEISEKSEIFDDQFSVERPDGSNFTLKIRSTKLEDSAMYFCASRSFGDEQFFGPGTRLTVL.

This clonotype was found many times. This chain joins TRBV2 and TRBJ2-1; TRBD2 agrees at 10 bases. This CDR3 has 17 amino acids. Germline V gene sequence: CDR1 SNHLY, CDR2 FYNNEI. CDR3: CAGRAGGTLDSYNEQFF. CDR3 coding DNA: TGTGCTGGGCGAGCGGGGGGGACACTCGATTCCTACAATGAGCAGTTCTTC.

The table lists this clonotype with many counts. The rearrangement joins TRBV4-1 to TRBJ1-6, with D unresolved. Trimming cost V 3 bases and J 5 bases, with 20 bases left between them. This CDR3 spans 18 amino acids. Germline loops: CDR1 MGHRA, CDR2 YSYEKL. This chain's CDR3 is CASSHFVVAATNNSPLHF. CDR3 nucleotide sequence: TGCGCCAGCAGCCATTTTGTAGTGGCAGCTACAAATAATTCACCCCTCCACTTT.

This clonotype has at least ten counts. V usage is TRBV11-2 and J usage is TRBJ2-1, with TRBD1 identical over 9 bases. Germline V lookup: CDR1 SGHAT, CDR2 FQNNGV. The CDR3 runs 15 residues. With V trimmed by 4 bases and J by 6 bases, 7 bases remained unmatched. The CDR3 DNA follows: TGTGCCAGCAGCTCATTACAGGGGGCCGTCAATGAGCAGTTCTTC. This encodes CASSSLQGAVNEQFF.

V gene TRBV20-1 combines with J gene TRBJ2-1; tentative D call: TRBD2 (6 bases). The germline V and J ends were trimmed by 5 bases and 4 bases, with 9 bases remaining between them. The CDR3 has 12 amino acids. Germline CDR1 is DFQATT and CDR2 is SNEGSKA (reference sequence). The CDR3 DNA is TGCAGTGCTGGGACTGGTTACAATGAGCAGTTCTTC. It yields the protein CSAGTGYNEQFF.

The J gene is TRBJ1-1, the V gene TRBV18; no clear D. The CDR3 length is 14 residues. CDR1 is KGHSH and CDR2 is LQKENI in the germline V gene. Trimming stripped 3 bases from V and 1 base from J, with 9 bases between. The CDR3 nucleotides are TGTGCCAGCTCACCGCTCGACACGAACACTGAAGCTTTCTTT. Translated: CASSPLDTNTEAFF. The complete variable domain, with remaining parts taken from reference TRBV18 and TRBJ1-1, reads NAGVMQNPRHLVRRRGQEARLRCSPMKGHSHVYWYRQLPEEGLKFMVYLQKENIIDESGMPKERFSAEFPKEGPSILRIQQVVRGDSAAYFCASSPLDTNTEAFFGQGTRLTVV.

This clonotype was seen ten or more times. The V and J genes are TRBV6-5 and TRBJ1-6; possibly TRBD1 for D (5 bases). This CDR3 comprises 13 residues. Germline lookup yields CDR1 MNHEY and CDR2 SVGAGI. V lost 6 bases and J lost 9, with 12 bases in between. The chain's CDR3 is CASRMNGGSPLHF. CDR3 nucleotide sequence: TGTGCCAGCAGAATGAACGGGGGTTCACCCCTCCACTTT.

This clonotype was seen repeatedly, ten times or more. This chain joins TRBV4-3 and TRBJ2-1; 11 nucleotides line up with TRBD2. The CDR3 has 16 residues. After removal of 5 bases from V and 2 bases from J, the junction contained 5 bases not matched to a gene. CDR1 and CDR2 from the germline V gene are LGHNA and YSLEER. The chain's CDR3 is CASSKLAGDPYNEQFF. As DNA, the CDR3 is TGCGCCAGCAGCAAACTAGCGGGGGACCCCTACAATGAGCAGTTCTTC.

This clonotype was seen repeatedly, ten times or more. The chain recombines TRBV18 with TRBJ2-3; weak D call: TRBD2 (5 bases). CDR3 length: 15 residues. Trimming removed 6 bases at V and 0 bases at J, with 13 bases between. The germline V gene has CDR1 KGHSH and CDR2 LQKENI. CDR3 nucleotide sequence: TGTGCCAGCTCTACGAGGGAGTGGAGCACAGATACGCAGTATTTT. It encodes CASSTREWSTDTQYF.

This clonotype was recorded at least ten times. J is TRBJ2-2 and V is TRBV5-1; D is undetermined. Germline CDR1 reads SGHRS; CDR2 reads YFSETQ. The CDR3 covers 12 residues. Trimming stripped 0 bases from V and 7 bases from J, with 4 bases between. The CDR3 DNA reads as TGCGCCAGCAGCTTGGGGCGCGGGGAGCTGTTTTTT. This translates into CASSLGRGELFF.

This clonotype occurred many times. The CDR3 DNA is TGCAGTGCGCAACCCTTACGGGGGCGCATCAATGAGCAGTTCTTC. This gives the protein CSAQPLRGRINEQFF. The chain employs TRBV20-1 and TRBJ2-1; D might be TRBD1 or TRBD2, each matching 6 bases. The germline V gene encodes CDR1 DFQATT and CDR2 SNEGSKA (reference sequence). V lost 6 bases and J 6 bases, leaving 21 bases between the germline ends. The CDR3 has 15 residues.

By frequency in the sample, this clonotype is medium-sized. The chain is built from TRBV20-1 and TRBJ2-7; D is ambiguous. The CDR3 is 16 amino acids. V lost 6 bases, J lost 1 base, and 22 bases lay in between. Germline V gene sequence: CDR1 DFQATT, CDR2 SNEGSKA (reference sequence). CDR3 sequence reads: CSAIRSDGSRSYEQYF. Written as DNA, the CDR3 is TGCAGTGCCATCCGATCGGACGGATCTAGGTCCTACGAGCAGTACTTC.

The rearrangement uses TRBV7-6 and TRBJ2-3; 8 bases fit TRBD1. The J segment lost 2 bases and the V segment lost 1 base, leaving 5 bases of the junction unmatched. The V gene's germline CDR1 is SGHVS and CDR2 FNYEAQ. CDR3 length: 16 residues. The CDR3 DNA is TGTGCCAGCAGCTTAGGTTGGACAGGGACCACAGATACGCAGTATTTT. Amino acids: CASSLGWTGTTDTQYF. The variable domain in full, with the rest retrieved from reference TRBV7-6 and TRBJ2-3, is GAGVSQSPRYKVTKRGQDVALRCDPISGHVSLYWYRQALGQGPEFLTYFNYEAQQDKSGLPNDRFSAERPEGSISTLTIQRTEQRDSAMYRCASSLGWTGTTDTQYFGPGTRLTVL.

This clonotype was detected ten times or more. V is TRBV27 and J is TRBJ1-4; D may be TRBD1 (6 bases). This CDR3 is built from 15 residues. V shed 5 bases and J shed 0 bases, with 10 bases lying between them. The germline gives CDR1 MNHEY, CDR2 SMNVEV (reference sequence). CDR3 DNA: TGTGCCAGCAGTCGATGGACAGCAACTAATGAAAAACTGTTTTTT. This gives the protein CASSRWTATNEKLFF. Full variable domain (outside the CDR3, taken from reference TRBV27 and TRBJ1-4): EAQVTQNPRYLITVTGKKLTVTCSQNMNHEYMSWYRQDPGLGLRQIYYSMNVEVTDKGDVPEGYKVSRKEKRNFPLILESPSPNQTSLYFCASSRWTATNEKLFFGSGTQLSVL.

This clonotype was seen at least ten times. The genes are TRBV6-2 or TRBV6-3 and TRBJ2-1; no clear D. There are 14 residues in the CDR3. Germline CDR1 reads MNHEY; CDR2 reads SVGEGT. Trimming cost V 2 bases and J 2 bases, with 7 bases left between them. The CDR3 DNA sequence: TGTGCCAGCAGTTACGTACAGCCCTACAATGAGCAGTTCTTC. It encodes CASSYVQPYNEQFF.

This clonotype was recorded at least ten times. The chain recombines TRBV5-1 with TRBJ2-3, with D perhaps being TRBD1 or TRBD2 (5 bases each). The V and J ends lost 0 bases and 4 bases respectively, with 9 bases between them. Germline V gene data show CDR1 as SGHRS and CDR2 as YFSETQ. CDR3 length: 14 residues. CDR3 sequence reads: CASSLGRGADTQYF. In DNA form, the CDR3 reads TGCGCCAGCAGCTTGGGACGGGGCGCAGATACGCAGTATTTT. Combining the CDR3 with reference TRBV5-1 and TRBJ2-3 gives the whole variable domain KAGVTQTPRYLIKTRGQQVTLSCSPISGHRSVSWYQQTPGQGLQFLFEYFSETQRNKGNFPGRFSGRQFSNSRSEMNVSTLELGDSALYLCASSLGRGADTQYFGPGTRLTVL.

This clonotype was seen only a few times. The chain couples TRBV28 to TRBJ2-3; D ambiguous. CDR3 length: 15 amino acids. V lost 1 base and J lost 4, with 12 bases in between. Germline assignment: CDR1 MDHEN and CDR2 SYDVKM. The CDR3 loop reads CASSLLARLPDTQYF. The DNA of the CDR3 is TGTGCCAGCAGTTTATTGGCGCGGCTTCCAGATACGCAGTATTTT. The full variable domain, with the rest looked up from reference TRBV28 and TRBJ2-3, is DVKVTQSSRYLVKRTGEKVFLECVQDMDHENMFWYRQDPGLGLRLIYFSYDVKMKEKGDIPEGYSVSREKKERFSLILESASTNQTSMYLCASSLLARLPDTQYFGPGTRLTVL.

Ten or more counts support this clonotype. The chain recombines TRBV7-8 with TRBJ1-1, with no clear D. In germline, CDR1 is SGHVS, CDR2 FQNEAQ. The CDR3 runs to 17 residues. V gave up 1 base and J gave up 3 bases, with 18 bases separating them. The CDR3: CASSLVVRRSADTEAFF. The CDR3 DNA follows: TGTGCCAGCAGCTTAGTCGTAAGGAGAAGCGCGGACACTGAAGCTTTCTTT.

This clonotype was detected only a few times. V gene TRBV12-3 or TRBV12-4 combines with J gene TRBJ2-2, with 9 bases fitting TRBD1. V was pared by 7 bases and J by 6 bases, with 9 bases of the junction left unmatched. The CDR3 sequence is 15 residues long. The CDR3 protein is CASTPGQGVPGELFF. In DNA form, the CDR3 reads TGTGCCAGCACTCCGGGACAGGGAGTCCCCGGGGAGCTGTTTTTT.